This T cell receptor (beta chain) was captured by sequencing in a study of blood T cell repertoires in COVID-19. Per the original data handling: Reference gene primer amplification yielded estimated nucleated cell counts. Measured with immunoSEQ multiplex PCR; TCRdb has only the in-frame clones, and not every one. V and J calls and clone size are those listed in that table; D and trimming were worked out from the DNA. The sample consists of 70,000 or so clones, around nine tenths of them appearing once. Germline CDR1 and CDR2: LGHDT and YNNKEL (reference sequence). The V end lost 5 bases, the J end lost 5 bases, and 12 bases lay between the germline ends. This CDR3 is built from 13 residues.

The V gene is TRBV3-1 (or the pseudogene TRBV3-2), the J gene TRBJ2-5, with D maybe TRBD2 (7 bases). Sequenced material: peripheral blood. The receptor was derived from a man aged 50-60 years with acute or convalescent COVID-19. In nucleotides, the CDR3 is TGTGCCAGCAGCGGGGGGGCCGGCGAGACCCAGTACTTC. Amino acid sequence: CASSGGAGETQYF.